Presented here are 22 T cell receptor beta chains from one specimen sequenced in a study of T cell responses to AZD1222 COVID-19 vaccine. Profiled with immunoSEQ multiplex PCR; TCRdb holds only in-frame clones, not every one. The data contain 70,000 to 90,000 clones, 78% of them singletons. The specimen comprised peripheral blood, sampled on day 0 of AZD1222 vaccination. These receptors all come from an adult in good health.

The V call is TRBV27, the J call TRBJ2-3; D unresolved. Looked up from germline, CDR1 is MNHEY and CDR2 is SMNVEV (reference sequence). V gave up 5 bases and J gave up 1 base, with 4 bases separating them. CDR3 length equals 12 residues. The CDR3: CASSPRTDTQYF. CDR3 DNA: TGTGCCAGCAGTCCCCGCACAGATACGCAGTATTTT.

The chain recombines TRBV15 with TRBJ1-1; D not certain. The CDR3 extends over 14 amino acids. Germline V gives CDR1 LNHNV, CDR2 YYDKDF (reference sequence). The V end lost 4 bases, the J end lost 8 bases, and 17 bases lay between the germline ends. The CDR3 DNA reads TGTGCCACCAGCAAAACAACTAAGGGAGGAGAAGCTTTCTTT. Residues: CATSKTTKGGEAFF.

This clone was counted a few times. The chain links TRBV28 to TRBJ2-4; 8 positions agree with TRBD2. V dropped 4 bases and J dropped 2; count of bases not matched to a gene: 7. There are 16 residues in the CDR3. The germline CDR1 and CDR2 sequences are MDHEN and SYDVKM. This chain's CDR3 is CASSSGGGGSKNIQYF. CDR3 in DNA: TGTGCCAGCAGTTCCGGCGGCGGGGGGTCCAAAAACATTCAGTACTTC.

V usage is TRBV7-9 and J usage is TRBJ1-2; no firm D call. V lost 5 bases and J 1 base, leaving 14 bases between the germline ends. CDR3 length equals 15 residues. Looked up from germline, CDR1 is SEHNR and CDR2 is FQNEAQ (reference sequence). CDR3 sequence (DNA): TGTGCCAGCAGCCCACTCGGGCAGATTAACTATGGCTACACCTTC. Amino acids: CASSPLGQINYGYTF.

This chain uses TRBV7-2 with TRBJ1-6; D may be TRBD1 (5 bases). V was pared by 8 bases and J by 7 bases, with 12 bases between. The length of the CDR3 is 13 residues. CDR1 and CDR2 (germline): SGHTA, FQGNSA. The CDR3, as DNA: TGTGCCAGCCAAACGGGACGAAATTCACCCCTCCACTTT. It encodes CASQTGRNSPLHF. Supplemented by reference TRBV7-2 and TRBJ1-6, the full variable domain reads GAGVSQSPSNKVTEKGKDVELRCDPISGHTALYWYRQSLGQGLEFLIYFQGNSAPDKSGLPSDRFSAERTGGSVSTLTIQRTQQEDSAVYLCASQTGRNSPLHFGNGTRLTVT.

This chain connects TRBV28 to TRBJ1-2, with D unclear. CDR1 and CDR2 (germline): MDHEN, SYDVKM. The germline V and J ends were trimmed by 8 bases and 4 bases, with 17 bases remaining between them. This CDR3 has 14 residues. For the CDR3, the DNA is TGTGCCAGCTCCGCTCATAGCACTTTCTATGGCTACACCTTC. It is translated as CASSAHSTFYGYTF.

This clone was found once. The CDR3 DNA reads TGTGCCAGCAGCACTTCCGGGACTAGCGGTAGCTCCTACAATGAGCAGTTCTTC. It encodes CASSTSGTSGSSYNEQFF. V and J are TRBV11-3 and TRBJ2-1; 11 nucleotides match TRBD2. This CDR3 comprises 18 residues. Germline V lookup: CDR1 SGHNT, CDR2 YENEEA. Trimming at V came to 5 bases and at J to 0 bases, leaving 9 bases not matched to a gene. The whole variable domain, remainder taken from reference TRBV11-3 and TRBJ2-1, is EAGVVQSPRYKIIEKKQPVAFWCNPISGHNTLYWYLQNLGQGPELLIRYENEEAVDDSQLPKDRFSAERLKGVDSTLKIQPAELGDSAVYLCASSTSGTSGSSYNEQFFGPGTRLTVL.

The CDR3 loop reads CAISEGKGNTGELFF. The CDR3 coding sequence is TGTGCCATCAGTGAGGGGAAGGGGAACACCGGGGAGCTGTTTTTT. The chain couples TRBV10-3 to TRBJ2-2; no clear D. The V and J ends lost 2 bases and 1 base respectively, with 8 bases between them. The CDR3 sequence is 15 residues long. In germline, CDR1 is ENHRY, CDR2 SYGVKD.

This chain links TRBV7-8 with TRBJ1-3, with 11 bases aligning to TRBD1. This CDR3 has 15 amino acids. Looked up from germline, CDR1 is SGHVS and CDR2 is FQNEAQ. The junction had 2 bases not matched to a gene; V was cut back by 4 bases and J by 3 bases. In DNA form, the CDR3 reads TGTGCCAGCAGCTCTGGGACAGGGGGTGGAAACACCATATATTTT. This sequence encodes CASSSGTGGGNTIYF.

V and J are TRBV7-9 and TRBJ1-4; D ambiguous. The CDR3 contains 16 residues. V lost 5 bases, J lost 0 bases, and 13 bases lay in between. CDR1 is SEHNR and CDR2 is FQNEAQ in the germline V gene (reference sequence). The CDR3 nucleotides are TGTGCCAGCAGCCTATTGGGATCTCCAACTAATGAAAAACTGTTTTTT. It specifies CASSLLGSPTNEKLFF.

The V call is TRBV27, the J call TRBJ1-6, with D perhaps TRBD1 (6 bases). CDR3 length: 13 residues. Germline-derived CDR1 and CDR2 are MNHEY and SMNVEV (reference sequence). Trimming shortened V by 6 bases and J by 7 bases, and 10 bases separated the two germline ends. CDR3 sequence: CASRQGWNSPLHF. For the CDR3, the DNA is TGTGCCAGCAGACAGGGTTGGAATTCACCCCTCCACTTT.

J is TRBJ1-5 and V is TRBV30; D remains unclear. CDR3 length: 15 residues. The V gene's germline CDR1 is GTSNPN and CDR2 SVGIG (reference sequence). The germline V and J ends were trimmed by 0 bases and 4 bases, with 13 bases remaining between them. In nucleotides, the CDR3 is TGTGCCTGGAGTGTACCCGGTCCCTATAATCAGCCCCAGCATTTT. Protein: CAWSVPGPYNQPQHF.

The rearrangement joins TRBV2 to TRBJ2-7, with D unresolved. The CDR3 totals 13 residues. V lost 1 base to trimming and J lost 5 bases, with 9 bases between them. Looked up from germline, CDR1 is SNHLY and CDR2 is FYNNEI. CDR3 region: CASSEDVIHEQYF. In nucleotides, the CDR3 is TGTGCCAGCAGTGAAGATGTGATCCACGAGCAGTACTTC. The full variable domain, with the rest looked up from reference TRBV2 and TRBJ2-7, is EPEVTQTPSHQVTQMGQEVILRCVPISNHLYFYWYRQILGQKVEFLVSFYNNEISEKSEIFDDQFSVERPDGSNFTLKIRSTKLEDSAMYFCASSEDVIHEQYFGPGTRLTVT.

Worth noting for this clone: One junction end does not reproduce the germline sequence, and a read error may be involved. The chain joins TRBV30 to TRBJ2-7, with D perhaps TRBD2 (5 bases). The CDR3 has 15 residues. The germline CDR1 and CDR2 sequences are GTSNPN and SVGIG (reference sequence). DNA for the CDR3: TGTGCCTGGAGTGTAAGGACTTGGGAAGAGTACGGGCAGTACTTC. Amino acid sequence: CAWSVRTWEEYGQYF.

The rearrangement joins TRBV7-9 to TRBJ2-3; 9 positions agree with TRBD2. This CDR3 is 15 amino acids long. Germline CDR1 reads SEHNR; CDR2 reads FQNEAQ (reference sequence). V dropped 4 bases and J dropped 2; count of bases not matched to a gene: 4. The CDR3 sequence is CASSWLAGYTDTQYF. The DNA for the CDR3 is TGTGCCAGCAGCTGGCTAGCGGGGTACACAGATACGCAGTATTTT. The entire variable domain, with the rest obtained from reference TRBV7-9 and TRBJ2-3, is as follows: DTGVSQNPRHKITKRGQNVTFRCDPISEHNRLYWYRQTLGQGPEFLTYFQNEAQLEKSRLLSDRFSAERPKGSFSTLEIQRTEQGDSAMYLCASSWLAGYTDTQYFGPGTRLTVL.

V usage is TRBV12-3 or TRBV12-4 and J usage is TRBJ1-2, with a weak D call TRBD1 (5 bases). Trimming stripped 6 bases from V and 4 bases from J, with 12 bases between. This CDR3 spans 13 amino acids. This CDR3 is CASSSGALYGYTF. The CDR3 bases are TGTGCCAGCAGCTCCGGGGCCCTCTATGGCTACACCTTC.

The chain couples TRBV11-3 to TRBJ2-1; TRBD1 or TRBD2 may be the D gene (5 bases each). Germline CDR1 SGHNT, CDR2 YENEEA. Trimming stripped 5 bases from V and 1 base from J, with 12 bases between. CDR3 length equals 15 residues. CDR3 sequence: CASSGALGSYNEQFF. For the CDR3, the DNA is TGTGCCAGCAGCGGGGCACTAGGGTCCTACAATGAGCAGTTCTTC.

The chain is built from TRBV19 and TRBJ1-5; D is ambiguous. The ends were cut back, 9 bases at V and 9 bases at J, with 21 bases in the middle. Germline lookup yields CDR1 LNHDA and CDR2 SQIVND (reference sequence). This CDR3 contains 14 residues. The CDR3 DNA reads TGTGCCAGCACCCCGGGCCACCAGGCGTGGCCCCAGCATTTT. Its protein is CASTPGHQAWPQHF. Complete variable domain (other parts from reference TRBV19 and TRBJ1-5): DGGITQSPKYLFRKEGQNVTLSCEQNLNHDAMYWYRQDPGQGLRLIYYSQIVNDFQKGDIAEGYSVSREKKESFPLTVTSAQKNPTAFYLCASTPGHQAWPQHFGDGTRLSIL.

This rearrangement joins TRBV5-1 to TRBJ2-5, with TRBD1 matching 11 bases. Per germline, CDR1 SGHRS and CDR2 YFSETQ. V lost 2 bases and J lost 5; bases outside the gene matches: 5. This CDR3 spans 15 amino acids. The CDR3: CASSFGQGAWETQYF. CDR3 DNA: TGCGCCAGCAGCTTTGGACAGGGGGCGTGGGAGACCCAGTACTTC.

The chain couples TRBV4-1 to TRBJ1-5; D uncertain. The CDR3 has 15 residues. The ends were cut back, 0 bases at V and 4 bases at J, with 10 bases in the middle. The germline gives CDR1 MGHRA, CDR2 YSYEKL. The CDR3 nucleotides are TGCGCCAGCAGCCAAGATCGGGAGACTAATCAGCCCCAGCATTTT. Translated, it gives CASSQDRETNQPQHF.

J is TRBJ1-2 and V is TRBV11-2; D is perhaps TRBD1 (5 bases). The CDR3 runs to 15 residues. Between the trimmed V and J ends, which lost 5 bases and 7 bases, there was a span of 20 bases. Germline CDR1 and CDR2: SGHAT and FQNNGV. CDR3 residues: CASSLISDSPGGYTF. CDR3 DNA sequence: TGTGCCAGCAGCCTCATATCCGACAGCCCCGGTGGCTACACCTTC.

The sample holds one count of this clone. The chain links TRBV5-4 to TRBJ2-5; possibly TRBD1 or TRBD2 for D (7 bases each). V lost 4 bases and J 4 bases, leaving 17 bases between the germline ends. Germline CDR1 reads SGHNT; CDR2 reads YYREEE (reference sequence). The CDR3 is 15 amino acids. CDR3 region: CASSEQGSGGETQYF. The CDR3 DNA sequence: TGTGCCAGCAGCGAACAGGGGTCGGGGGGAGAGACCCAGTACTTC. Looking up the rest from reference TRBV5-4 and TRBJ2-5 gives the full variable domain: ETGVTQSPTHLIKTRGQQVTLRCSSQSGHNTVSWYQQALGQGPQFIFQYYREEENGRGNFPPRFSGLQFPNYSSELNVNALELDDSALYLCASSEQGSGGETQYFGPGTRLLVL.